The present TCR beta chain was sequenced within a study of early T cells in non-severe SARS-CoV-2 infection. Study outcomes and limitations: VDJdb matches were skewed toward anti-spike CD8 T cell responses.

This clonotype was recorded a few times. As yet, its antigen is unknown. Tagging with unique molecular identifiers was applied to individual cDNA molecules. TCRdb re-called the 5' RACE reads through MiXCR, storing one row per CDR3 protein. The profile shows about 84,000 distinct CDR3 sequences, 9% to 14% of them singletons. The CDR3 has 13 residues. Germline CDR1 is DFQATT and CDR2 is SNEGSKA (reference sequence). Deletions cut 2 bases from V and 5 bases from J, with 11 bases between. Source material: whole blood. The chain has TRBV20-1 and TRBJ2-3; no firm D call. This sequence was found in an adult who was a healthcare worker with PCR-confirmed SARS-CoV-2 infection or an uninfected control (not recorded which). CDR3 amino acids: CSARLPPVDTQYF. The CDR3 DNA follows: TGCAGTGCTAGATTGCCCCCCGTAGATACGCAGTATTTT.